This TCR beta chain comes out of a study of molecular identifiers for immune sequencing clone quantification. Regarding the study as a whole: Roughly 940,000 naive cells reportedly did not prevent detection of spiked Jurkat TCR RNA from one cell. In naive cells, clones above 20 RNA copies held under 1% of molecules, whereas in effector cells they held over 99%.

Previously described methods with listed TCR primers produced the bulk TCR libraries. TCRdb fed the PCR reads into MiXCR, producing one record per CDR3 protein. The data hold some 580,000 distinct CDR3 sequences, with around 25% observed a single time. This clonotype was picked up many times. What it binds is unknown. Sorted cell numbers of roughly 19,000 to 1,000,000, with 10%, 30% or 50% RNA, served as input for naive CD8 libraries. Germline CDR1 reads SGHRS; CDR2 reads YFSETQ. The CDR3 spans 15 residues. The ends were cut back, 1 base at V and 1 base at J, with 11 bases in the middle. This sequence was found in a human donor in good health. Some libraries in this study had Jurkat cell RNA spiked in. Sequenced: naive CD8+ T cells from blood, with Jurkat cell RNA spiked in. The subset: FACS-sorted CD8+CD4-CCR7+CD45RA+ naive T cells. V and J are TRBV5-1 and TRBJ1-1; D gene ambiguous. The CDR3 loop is CASSLFTSPNTEAFF. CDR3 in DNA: TGCGCCAGCAGCTTGTTCACCAGCCCGAACACTGAAGCTTTCTTT.